This T cell receptor beta chain was identified in a study of blood T cell repertoires in COVID-19. In the study overall: Some COVID-19 samples were acute and others convalescent; all came from the United States, Italy and Spain. T cells, B-cell-depleted T cells, or PBMCs supplied cDNA or gDNA.

In the authors' workflow: Counts of nucleated cells, estimated from reference gene primer amplification, were obtained. Method: immunoSEQ multiplex PCR; TCRdb's copy keeps in-frame clones and lacks some. V and J calls plus clone size are reproduced from that table; the DNA served to infer D and trimming. This table has more than 110,000 clones, about nine tenths appearing once. Only one count was recorded for this clone. This CDR3 has 15 residues. Germline V gene lookup returns CDR1 MNHNS and CDR2 SASEGT. V shed 3 bases and J 3 bases; nucleotides not matched to a gene: 3. The specimen was peripheral blood. The rearrangement joins TRBV6-1 to TRBJ2-1, with 9 nucleotides matching TRBD1. This receptor was obtained from a woman older than 75 with acute or convalescent COVID-19. This CDR3 is CASSDRTGVYNEQFF. As DNA, the CDR3 is TGTGCCAGCAGTGACAGGACAGGGGTCTACAATGAGCAGTTCTTC.